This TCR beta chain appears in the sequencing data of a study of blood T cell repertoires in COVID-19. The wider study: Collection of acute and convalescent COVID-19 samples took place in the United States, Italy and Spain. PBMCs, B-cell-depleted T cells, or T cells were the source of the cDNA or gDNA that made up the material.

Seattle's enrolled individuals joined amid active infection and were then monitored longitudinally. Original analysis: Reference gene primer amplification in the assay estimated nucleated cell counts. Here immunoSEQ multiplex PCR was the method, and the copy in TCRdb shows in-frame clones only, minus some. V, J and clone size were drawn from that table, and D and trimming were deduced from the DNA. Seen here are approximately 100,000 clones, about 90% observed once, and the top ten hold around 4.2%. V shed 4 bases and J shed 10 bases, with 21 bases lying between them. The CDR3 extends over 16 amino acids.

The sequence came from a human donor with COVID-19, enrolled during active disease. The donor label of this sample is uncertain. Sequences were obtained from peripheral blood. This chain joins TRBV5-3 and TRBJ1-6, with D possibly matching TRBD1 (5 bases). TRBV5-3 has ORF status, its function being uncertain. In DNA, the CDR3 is TGTGCCAGAAGCAGCCGGACGGAGGGGTATAGATCACCCCTCCACTTT. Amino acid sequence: CARSSRTEGYRSPLHF.